One and the same sample provided the 15 T cell receptor beta chains below, sequenced in a study of cytomegalovirus exposure and HLA in healthy donors. PCR amplification relied on 60 Vbeta primers (plus 13 Jbeta primers). Clones were sequenced by immunoSEQ multiplex PCR, and TCRdb holds only the in-frame ones, with some missing. Of tens of thousands of clones in the sample, 55% to 75% were seen once. Material for sequencing was PBMCs. These receptors all come from a man between 45 and 60 years old in good health and CMV-seropositive.

The CDR3 reads CASSLAWDREYEQYF. The DNA of the CDR3 is TGTGCCAGCAGCTTAGCGTGGGACAGGGAATACGAGCAGTACTTC. This chain joins TRBV7-6 and TRBJ2-7; 9 bases are a match to TRBD1. CDR1 is SGHVS and CDR2 is FNYEAQ in the germline V gene. Trimming cost V 0 bases and J 4 bases; bases outside gene matches: 4. The CDR3 covers 15 residues.

The chain recombines TRBV5-1 with TRBJ2-6; TRBD1 aligns across 8 bases. Trimming removed 0 bases from V and 0 bases from J; junction bases left unmatched: 5. Germline CDR1 SGHRS, CDR2 YFSETQ. This CDR3 comprises 18 residues. For the CDR3, the DNA is TGCGCCAGCAGCTTGGCAGGGGGCATTTCCTCTGGGGCCAACGTCCTGACTTTC. This gives the protein CASSLAGGISSGANVLTF. Variable domain in full (rest from reference TRBV5-1 and TRBJ2-6): KAGVTQTPRYLIKTRGQQVTLSCSPISGHRSVSWYQQTPGQGLQFLFEYFSETQRNKGNFPGRFSGRQFSNSRSEMNVSTLELGDSALYLCASSLAGGISSGANVLTFGAGSRLTVL.

Details on this clone: This CDR3 is also generated by other DNA sequences in the sample. The chain joins TRBV11-3 to TRBJ1-1; D is perhaps TRBD1 (5 bases). CDR3 length equals 15 residues. V shed 5 bases and J shed 2 bases, with 15 bases lying between them. Germline V gene sequence: CDR1 SGHNT, CDR2 YENEEA. The CDR3 spells CASSPDIKPNTEAFF. The CDR3 DNA is TGTGCCAGCAGCCCGGACATCAAGCCCAACACTGAAGCTTTCTTT.

The sample holds a few counts of this clone. The chain joins TRBV28 to TRBJ1-2; 8 bases match TRBD1. Per germline, CDR1 MDHEN and CDR2 SYDVKM. The V segment lost 4 bases and the J segment 0 bases; nucleotides outside the gene matches: 10. This CDR3 has 17 amino acids. The CDR3 loop is CASSSTHRTGTNYGYTF. DNA for the CDR3: TGTGCCAGCAGTTCAACTCACCGGACAGGGACTAACTATGGCTACACCTTC.

The chain uses TRBV2 and TRBJ2-4, with D uncertain. This CDR3 comprises 14 residues. V was clipped by 2 bases and J by 15 bases, with 20 bases between them. Germline V gene lookup returns CDR1 SNHLY and CDR2 FYNNEI. As DNA, the CDR3 is TGTGCCAGCAGTGAATCGGTTGGGCAGCTAATCGGGTACTTC. It translates to CASSESVGQLIGYF.

This rearrangement joins TRBV28 to TRBJ2-5, with 7 positions matching TRBD2. V lost 3 bases, J lost 3 bases, and 4 bases stayed unmatched. The CDR3 loop spans 14 amino acids. Germline V CDR1 and CDR2: MDHEN, SYDVKM. The CDR3 protein is CASSFGGSEETQYF. DNA for the CDR3: TGTGCCAGCAGTTTCGGGGGGAGCGAAGAGACCCAGTACTTC.

The chain combines TRBV7-9 with TRBJ1-1; D is perhaps TRBD1 (5 bases). The CDR3 consists of 14 residues. Trimming shortened V by 4 bases and J by 0 bases, and 9 bases separated the two germline ends. Germline CDR1 SEHNR, CDR2 FQNEAQ (reference sequence). The CDR3 reads CASSSGGMNTEAFF. DNA for the CDR3: TGTGCCAGCAGCTCGGGGGGAATGAACACTGAAGCTTTCTTT.

The chain couples TRBV11-2 to TRBJ2-7; 7 bases are a match to TRBD1. V was pared by 5 bases and J by 2 bases, with 6 bases of the junction left unmatched. The germline CDR1 and CDR2 sequences are SGHAT and FQNNGV. The CDR3 has 14 residues. The chain's CDR3 is CASSAHRGPYEQYF. The CDR3 nucleotides are TGTGCCAGCAGCGCCCACAGGGGTCCCTACGAGCAGTACTTC. The full variable domain, with the rest looked up from reference TRBV11-2 and TRBJ2-7, is EAGVAQSPRYKIIEKRQSVAFWCNPISGHATLYWYQQILGQGPKLLIQFQNNGVVDDSQLPKDRFSAERLKGVDSTLKIQPAKLEDSAVYLCASSAHRGPYEQYFGPGTRLTVT.

This sequence joins TRBV30 and TRBJ2-7, with D possibly being TRBD2 (5 bases). The CDR3 runs to 13 residues. V gave up 0 bases and J gave up 6 bases, with 12 bases separating them. Germline V gives CDR1 GTSNPN, CDR2 SVGIG (reference sequence). The CDR3 reads CAWSVLGRGEQYF. In nucleotides, the CDR3 is TGTGCCTGGAGTGTGCTGGGGAGAGGCGAGCAGTACTTC.

The chain couples TRBV7-2 to TRBJ1-2; 7 nucleotides align to TRBD1. The germline CDR1 and CDR2 sequences are SGHTA and FQGNSA. The CDR3 covers 15 residues. V trimming: 2 bases; J trimming: 4 bases; junction bases outside the gene matches: 7. CDR3 residues: CASSLPQGRIYGYTF. In nucleotides, the CDR3 is TGTGCCAGCAGCTTACCACAGGGGCGAATCTATGGCTACACCTTC.

The chain combines TRBV18 with TRBJ2-5; 8 bases line up with TRBD2. The CDR3 runs 15 residues. V gave up 3 bases and J gave up 9 bases; unmatched junction bases: 12. Germline V CDR1 and CDR2: KGHSH, LQKENI. CDR3: CASSPRTESSGAQYF. The CDR3 DNA reads as TGTGCCAGCTCACCCCGGACAGAGAGTAGCGGGGCCCAGTACTTC. Looking up the rest from reference TRBV18 and TRBJ2-5 gives the full variable domain: NAGVMQNPRHLVRRRGQEARLRCSPMKGHSHVYWYRQLPEEGLKFMVYLQKENIIDESGMPKERFSAEFPKEGPSILRIQQVVRGDSAAYFCASSPRTESSGAQYFGPGTRLLVL.

This clone was found a few times. This sequence joins TRBV28 and TRBJ1-2; no clear D. Germline CDR1 reads MDHEN; CDR2 reads SYDVKM. With 3 bases removed from V and 0 bases from J, the gap between germline ends came to 14 bases. The CDR3 is 16 amino acids. The CDR3 loop reads CASSLVAFSANYGYTF. The CDR3 coding sequence is TGTGCCAGCAGTTTGGTAGCCTTTTCGGCTAACTATGGCTACACCTTC.

The chain has TRBV6-5 and TRBJ1-2; TRBD1 matches 7 bases. With 5 bases clipped from V and 8 bases from J, the junction kept 14 bases outside the gene matches. CDR1 and CDR2 from the germline V gene are MNHEY and SVGAGI. This CDR3 region has 15 residues. The CDR3 nucleotides read TGTGCCAGCAGTCCCGGGACGCAGGGGGAACGGGGCTACACCTTC. It translates to CASSPGTQGERGYTF.

This clone has more than one count but fewer than ten. CDR3 nucleotides: TGTGCCAGCAGCTTACAGCCTACTAGCGCAGATACGCAGTATTTT. Protein product: CASSLQPTSADTQYF. The chain carries TRBV7-3 and TRBJ2-3; 7 bases agree with TRBD2. Trimming took 2 bases from V and 4 from J; bases not matched to a gene: 6. CDR3 length equals 15 residues. Germline V gene data show CDR1 as SGHTA and CDR2 as FQGTGA.

The chain employs TRBV30 and TRBJ2-1, with TRBD2 as a possible D gene (7 bases). Trimming removed 3 bases from V and 9 bases from J, with 12 bases in between. The CDR3 runs to 12 residues. Germline V lookup: CDR1 GTSNPN, CDR2 SVGIG (reference sequence). Here the CDR3 DNA reads TGTGCCTGGAGCTTAGGGGGGGGTGAGCAGTTCTTC. Encoded protein: CAWSLGGGEQFF.